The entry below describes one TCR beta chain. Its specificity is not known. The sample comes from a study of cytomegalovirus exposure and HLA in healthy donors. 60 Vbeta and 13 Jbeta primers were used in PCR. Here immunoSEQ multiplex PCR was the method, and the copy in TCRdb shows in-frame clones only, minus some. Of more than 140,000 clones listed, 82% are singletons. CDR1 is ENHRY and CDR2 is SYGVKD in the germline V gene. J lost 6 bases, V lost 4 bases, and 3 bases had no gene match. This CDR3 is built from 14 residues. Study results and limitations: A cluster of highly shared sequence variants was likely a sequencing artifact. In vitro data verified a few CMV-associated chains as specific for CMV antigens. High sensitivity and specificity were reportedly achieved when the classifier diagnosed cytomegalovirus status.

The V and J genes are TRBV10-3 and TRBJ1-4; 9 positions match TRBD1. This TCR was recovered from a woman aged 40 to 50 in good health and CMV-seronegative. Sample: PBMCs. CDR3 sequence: CAISATGGHEKLFF. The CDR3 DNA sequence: TGTGCCATCAGTGCAACAGGGGGCCATGAAAAACTGTTTTTT.